The 17 T cell receptor beta chains below were found in one sample sequenced in a study of CD8 T cells in Susac syndrome. RNA, at about 0.5 to 1 ug, was reverse transcribed with random hexamers. TCRdb itself ran the immunoSEQ multiplex PCR reads through MiXCR, one entry per CDR3 protein. The top ten clones hold roughly 0.31% of a sample with about 94,000 distinct CDR3 sequences, around 94% of them seen once. Sequenced: CD4+ T cells from PBMCs. Every receptor here comes from a human donor with Susac syndrome.

The V call is TRBV5-4, the J call TRBJ2-2, with 8 bases fitting TRBD2. Germline lookup yields CDR1 SGHNT and CDR2 YYREEE (reference sequence). Trimming at V came to 4 bases and at J to 2 bases, leaving 4 bases not matched to a gene. CDR3 length: 15 residues. For the CDR3, the DNA is TGTGCCAGCAGCCCGGGGGGGCCTAACACCGGGGAGCTGTTTTTT. Translating it yields CASSPGGPNTGELFF. The variable domain in full, with the rest retrieved from reference TRBV5-4 and TRBJ2-2, is ETGVTQSPTHLIKTRGQQVTLRCSSQSGHNTVSWYQQALGQGPQFIFQYYREEENGRGNFPPRFSGLQFPNYSSELNVNALELDDSALYLCASSPGGPNTGELFFGEGSRLTVL.

V usage is TRBV6-5 and J usage is TRBJ1-1; TRBD1 matches at 7 bases. Germline V lookup: CDR1 MNHEY, CDR2 SVGAGI. Trimming cost V 5 bases and J 4 bases; bases outside gene matches: 7. CDR3 length: 14 residues. CDR3 loop: CASSPRDSLTEAFF. The CDR3 region has the DNA TGTGCCAGCAGTCCACGGGACAGCCTCACTGAAGCTTTCTTT.

The rearrangement joins TRBV30 to TRBJ2-2, with D maybe TRBD2 (5 bases). Trimming stripped 3 bases from V and 4 bases from J, with 9 bases between. CDR3 length equals 13 residues. From germline, CDR1 is GTSNPN and CDR2 SVGIG (reference sequence). CDR3 loop: CAWSARGTGELFF. The DNA of the CDR3 is TGTGCCTGGAGCGCCCGGGGCACCGGGGAGCTGTTTTTT.

The V and J genes are TRBV5-1 and TRBJ2-3, with D perhaps matching TRBD2 (5 bases). Germline CDR1 is SGHRS and CDR2 is YFSETQ. With 6 bases removed from V and 3 bases from J, the gap between germline ends came to 14 bases. The CDR3 totals 14 residues. In DNA, the CDR3 is TGCGCCAGCAAATCTGACGGGGTTACAGATACGCAGTATTTT. The encoded protein is CASKSDGVTDTQYF.

J is TRBJ2-3 and V is TRBV20-1, with 7 bases that match TRBD1. Germline CDR1 is DFQATT and CDR2 is SNEGSKA (reference sequence). The CDR3 sequence is 17 residues long. The J segment lost 15 bases and the V segment lost 7 bases, leaving 31 bases of the junction unmatched. The CDR3 bases are TGCAGTGTAAGAAGACTCGACAGGGCCCCCCTTCAGATACGCAGTTATTTT. Translated: CSVRRLDRAPLQIRSYF.

The J gene is TRBJ1-1, the V gene TRBV29-1, with 10 bases that match TRBD1. The CDR3 runs 14 residues. The J segment lost 1 base and the V segment lost 3 bases, leaving 2 bases of the junction unmatched. Germline V gene data show CDR1 as SQVTM and CDR2 as ANQGSEA. The CDR3 protein is CSVERTGGNTEAFF. CDR3 sequence (DNA): TGCAGCGTTGAGCGGACAGGGGGGAACACTGAAGCTTTCTTT.

The chain couples TRBV7-9 to TRBJ1-3; D is ambiguous. The CDR3 contains 10 residues. Trimming took 4 bases from V and 7 from J, leaving 2 bases between them. Germline V gene sequence: CDR1 SEHNR, CDR2 FQNEAQ (reference sequence). This CDR3 is CASSSNTIYF. CDR3 bases: TGTGCCAGCAGCTCCAACACCATATATTTT.

In regard to this clonotype: The germline gene is not matched at one end of the junction; a read error may be the cause. J is TRBJ1-2 and V is TRBV14; TRBD1 agrees at 7 bases. CDR3 length equals 15 residues. Germline-derived CDR1 and CDR2 are SGHDN and FVKESK. The CDR3 is CASSQDFQGGYGYTF. Written as DNA, the CDR3 is TGTGCCAGCAGCCAAGATTTTCAGGGGGGCTATGGCTACACTTTC. The entire variable domain, with the rest obtained from reference TRBV14 and TRBJ1-2, is as follows: EAGVTQFPSHSVIEKGQTVTLRCDPISGHDNLYWYRRVMGKEIKFLLHFVKESKQDESGMPNNRFLAERTGGTYSTLKVQPAELEDSGVYFCASSQDFQGGYGYTFGSGTRLTVV.

The J gene is TRBJ2-2, the V gene TRBV29-1, with TRBD2 identical over 11 bases. Trimming cost V 6 bases and J 10 bases; bases outside gene matches: 10. Germline V gene lookup returns CDR1 SQVTM and CDR2 ANQGSEA. CDR3 length equals 14 residues. CDR3 region: CSVASGGPYEELFF. In DNA form, the CDR3 reads TGCAGCGTAGCTAGCGGGGGGCCGTATGAGGAGCTGTTTTTT.

The chain is built from TRBV6-5 and TRBJ1-6; perhaps TRBD1 as D (6 bases). Germline V gene data show CDR1 as MNHEY and CDR2 as SVGAGI. CDR3 length equals 14 residues. V was shortened by 6 bases and J by 8 bases, with 14 bases between the two germline ends. The CDR3 DNA reads TGTGCCAGCAGGCCCGGGACAACCTATTCACCCCTCCACTTT. Amino acids: CASRPGTTYSPLHF.

The chain uses TRBV9 and TRBJ2-1; D gene unclear. The CDR3 runs 13 residues. V was clipped by 0 bases and J by 9 bases, with 10 bases between them. The germline V gene has CDR1 SGDLS and CDR2 YYNGEE. The CDR3 nucleotides are TGTGCCAGCAGCGTAGCTCAAGGGTTTGAGCAGTTCTTC. It specifies CASSVAQGFEQFF.

The chain couples TRBV30 to TRBJ1-3; D unresolved. The germline V and J ends were trimmed by 2 bases and 9 bases, with 8 bases remaining between them. This CDR3 contains 11 residues. Germline CDR1 is GTSNPN and CDR2 is SVGIG (reference sequence). CDR3 loop: CAWSTGITIYF. The DNA of the CDR3 is TGTGCCTGGAGTACGGGGATCACCATATATTTT.

This chain joins TRBV9 and TRBJ2-3; TRBD2 is a possible D gene (6 bases). Germline CDR1 reads SGDLS; CDR2 reads YYNGEE. The CDR3 extends over 15 amino acids. V lost 4 bases and J lost 0, with 12 bases in between. The CDR3 bases are TGTGCCAGCAGCCCCAACCGGGGGAGCACAGATACGCAGTATTTT. Its protein product is CASSPNRGSTDTQYF.

The V and J genes are TRBV30 and TRBJ1-5; no reliable D call. This CDR3 contains 14 residues. Trimming stripped 1 base from V and 6 bases from J, with 13 bases between. Germline-derived CDR1 and CDR2 are GTSNPN and SVGIG (reference sequence). This chain's CDR3 is CAWSGSNRGQPQHF. The CDR3 nucleotides read TGTGCCTGGAGTGGGTCCAACCGTGGTCAGCCCCAGCATTTT. Together with reference TRBV30 and TRBJ1-5, the CDR3 gives the full variable domain: SQTIHQWPATLVQPVGSPLSLECTVEGTSNPNLYWYRQAAGRGLQLLFYSVGIGQISSEVPQNLSASRPQDRQFILSSKKLLLSDSGFYLCAWSGSNRGQPQHFGDGTRLSIL.

V gene TRBV12-3 or TRBV12-4 combines with J gene TRBJ1-1, with a weak D call TRBD1 (6 bases). This CDR3 has 15 amino acids. Trimming stripped 6 bases from V and 5 bases from J, with 19 bases between. The CDR3 nucleotides read TGTGCCAGCAGCCCCTTCGGGGGCCAGGGAACTGAAGCTTTCTTT. Encoded protein: CASSPFGGQGTEAFF.

This rearrangement joins TRBV5-1 to TRBJ2-7; D not certain. V was pared by 0 bases and J by 0 bases, with 10 bases between. CDR1 and CDR2 (germline): SGHRS, YFSETQ. This CDR3 has 15 amino acids. The CDR3 spells CASSLATVLSYEQYF. CDR3 sequence (DNA): TGCGCCAGCAGCTTGGCTACAGTCCTCTCCTACGAGCAGTACTTC. The full variable domain, with the rest looked up from reference TRBV5-1 and TRBJ2-7, is KAGVTQTPRYLIKTRGQQVTLSCSPISGHRSVSWYQQTPGQGLQFLFEYFSETQRNKGNFPGRFSGRQFSNSRSEMNVSTLELGDSALYLCASSLATVLSYEQYFGPGTRLTVT.

This chain joins TRBV9 and TRBJ2-7; D perhaps matches TRBD2 (5 bases). The germline V and J ends were trimmed by 2 bases and 6 bases, with 21 bases remaining between them. The germline V gene encodes CDR1 SGDLS and CDR2 YYNGEE. The length of the CDR3 is 16 residues. The CDR3: CASSVSGSFLSGEQYF. The CDR3 bases are TGTGCCAGCAGCGTGTCGGGGAGTTTCCTAAGTGGCGAGCAGTACTTC.